This T cell receptor beta chain stems from a study of regulatory T cells in long-lasting Graves disease. Germline V gene lookup returns CDR1 SNHLY and CDR2 FYNNEI. This CDR3 comprises 14 residues. The ends lost 7 bases at V and 6 bases at J; junction bases unmatched: 8. For TCR beta, libraries came from iRepertoire HTBI primers and Arm-PCR of CDR3 regions. In TCRdb, the multiplex PCR reads were re-called with MiXCR into one record per CDR3 protein. The sample holds more than 400,000 distinct CDR3 sequences, 15% to 20% seen once. The time point is: newly diagnosed GD, antithyroid drugs for less than 3 months. Scientists built the TCR library using RNA that was extracted from PBMCs. These data also featured in a second study, about T cells in Graves' hyperthyroidism and ophthalmopathy.

The source is a woman younger than 45 with Graves disease. This sample comprised peripheral blood mononuclear cells (PBMCs), obtained at new diagnosis, from a patient treated with antithyroid drugs. This chain connects TRBV2 to TRBJ1-5; 8 bases are a match to TRBD1. CDR3 nucleotides: TGTGCCAGCAATGGACAGGGACTAACTCAGCCCCAGCATTTT. It codes for CASNGQGLTQPQHF.